The 5 T cell receptor beta chains in this list originate from one sample, sequenced in a study of T-cell reconstitution after alpha-beta-depleted transplantation in children. During its preparation, the TCRbeta library received unique molecular identifiers. From the PCR reads, TCRdb called clonotypes with MiXCR, one entry per CDR3 protein. This sample yields some 240,000 distinct CDR3 sequences, of which over 9.5% are seen a single time; approximately 5% belongs to the top ten. The sequencing used PBMCs from the stem cell graft donor, collected from the stem cell graft. These receptors came from a human donor who donated a stem cell graft to a child with SCID.

This clonotype turned up a few times. A much more abundant neighbour one base away suggests this may be a read error. The chain recombines TRBV12-3 or TRBV12-4 with TRBJ1-1; 7 bases align to TRBD1. CDR3 size: 18 residues. In nucleotides, the CDR3 is TGTGCCAGCTGTTTTAGGTCGACAGGGCGAGTCGGGTACACTGAAGCTTTCTTT. Translating it yields CASCFRSTGRVGYTEAFF.

The V call is TRBV28, the J call TRBJ1-5; 10 positions agree with TRBD1. The CDR3 consists of 17 residues. V dropped 6 bases and J dropped 1; count of bases not matched to a gene: 9. From germline, CDR1 is MDHEN and CDR2 SYDVKM. Written as DNA, the CDR3 is TGTGCCAGCAGATCCGGGACAGGGGTTTCGAGCAATCAGCCCCAGCATTTT. Its protein product is CASRSGTGVSSNQPQHF.

The table lists this clonotype with many counts. The chain carries TRBV20-1 and TRBJ2-3; D uncertain. Germline assignment: CDR1 DFQATT and CDR2 SNEGSKA (reference sequence). Between the trimmed V and J ends, which lost 3 bases and 3 bases, there was a span of 4 bases. The CDR3 has 11 amino acids. The CDR3 sequence is CSASLTDTQYF. CDR3 bases: TGCAGTGCTAGTTTGACAGATACGCAGTATTTT.

In its sample, this clonotype was seen many times. The V call is TRBV20-1, the J call TRBJ1-5; 7 nucleotides agree with TRBD1. There are 14 residues in the CDR3. Germline-derived CDR1 and CDR2 are DFQATT and SNEGSKA (reference sequence). V shed 6 bases and J 0 bases; nucleotides not matched to a gene: 5. CDR3 sequence (DNA): TGCAGTGCAACGACAGGGTTTAGCAATCAGCCCCAGCATTTT. Translating it yields CSATTGFSNQPQHF.

This clonotype came up many times. The CDR3 here is CASSPRGWNRRYEQYF. In DNA, the CDR3 is TGTGCCAGCAGTCCTAGGGGGTGGAACCGACGCTACGAGCAGTACTTC. The chain joins TRBV28 to TRBJ2-7; tentative D call: TRBD1 (6 bases). From germline, CDR1 is MDHEN and CDR2 SYDVKM. V lost 5 bases and J 3 bases, leaving 20 bases between the germline ends. The CDR3 consists of 16 residues.